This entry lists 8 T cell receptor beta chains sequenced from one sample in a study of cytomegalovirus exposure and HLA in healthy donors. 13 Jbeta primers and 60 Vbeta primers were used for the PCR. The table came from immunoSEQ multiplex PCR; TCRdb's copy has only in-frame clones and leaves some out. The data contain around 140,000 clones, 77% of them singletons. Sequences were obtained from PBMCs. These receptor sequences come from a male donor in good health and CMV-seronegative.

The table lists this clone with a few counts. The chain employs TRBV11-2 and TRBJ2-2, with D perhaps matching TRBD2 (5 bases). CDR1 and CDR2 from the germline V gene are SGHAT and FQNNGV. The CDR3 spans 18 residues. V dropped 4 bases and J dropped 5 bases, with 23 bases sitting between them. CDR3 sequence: CASSSMDLVISRTGELFF. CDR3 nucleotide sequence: TGTGCCAGCAGCTCTATGGACTTAGTCATAAGTCGGACCGGGGAGCTGTTTTTT.

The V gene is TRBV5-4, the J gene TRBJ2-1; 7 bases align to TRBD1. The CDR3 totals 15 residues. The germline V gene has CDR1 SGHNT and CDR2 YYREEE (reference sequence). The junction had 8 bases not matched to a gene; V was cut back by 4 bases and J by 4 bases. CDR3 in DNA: TGTGCCAGCAGCGCCCGGGACAGTAATTACAATGAGCAGTTCTTC. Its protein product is CASSARDSNYNEQFF. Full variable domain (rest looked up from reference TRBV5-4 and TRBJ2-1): ETGVTQSPTHLIKTRGQQVTLRCSSQSGHNTVSWYQQALGQGPQFIFQYYREEENGRGNFPPRFSGLQFPNYSSELNVNALELDDSALYLCASSARDSNYNEQFFGPGTRLTVL.

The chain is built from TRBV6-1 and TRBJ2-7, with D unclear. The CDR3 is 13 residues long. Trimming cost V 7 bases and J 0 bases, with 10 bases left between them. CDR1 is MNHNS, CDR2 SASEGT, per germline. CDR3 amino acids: CASTRHSSYEQYF. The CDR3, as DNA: TGTGCCAGCACCCGACACAGCTCCTACGAGCAGTACTTC.

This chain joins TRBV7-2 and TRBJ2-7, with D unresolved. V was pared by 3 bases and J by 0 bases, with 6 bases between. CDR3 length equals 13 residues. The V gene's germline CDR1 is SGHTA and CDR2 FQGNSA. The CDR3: CASSLAASYEQYF. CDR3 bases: TGTGCCAGCAGCTTGGCTGCCTCCTACGAGCAGTACTTC.

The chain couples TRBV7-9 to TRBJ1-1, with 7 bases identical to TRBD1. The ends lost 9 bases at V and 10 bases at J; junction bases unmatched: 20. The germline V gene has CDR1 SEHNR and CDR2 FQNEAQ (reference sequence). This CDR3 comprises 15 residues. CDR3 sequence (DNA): TGTGCCAGTCAACAGGGTGCAGGGGGAGCCTCGGGAGCTTTCTTT. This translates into CASQQGAGGASGAFF.

The CDR3 is CASSAYTGAAFF. As DNA, the CDR3 is TGTGCCAGCAGTGCTTACACAGGGGCAGCTTTCTTT. The genes are TRBV2 and TRBJ1-1, with TRBD1 matching 7 bases. This CDR3 is built from 12 residues. J lost 10 bases, V lost 4 bases, and 6 bases had no gene match. Per the germline V gene, CDR1 is SNHLY and CDR2 is FYNNEI.

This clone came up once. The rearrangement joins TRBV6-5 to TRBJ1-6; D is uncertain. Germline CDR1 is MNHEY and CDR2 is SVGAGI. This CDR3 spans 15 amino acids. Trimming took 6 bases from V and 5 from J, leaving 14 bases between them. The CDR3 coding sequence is TGTGCCAGCAGACGCGGCTACATAAATAATTCACCCCTCCACTTT. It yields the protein CASRRGYINNSPLHF.

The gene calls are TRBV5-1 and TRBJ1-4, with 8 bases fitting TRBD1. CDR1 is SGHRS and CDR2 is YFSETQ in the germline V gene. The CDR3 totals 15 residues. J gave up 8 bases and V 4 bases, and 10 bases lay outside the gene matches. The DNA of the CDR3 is TGCGCCAGCAGCAGCCTCAGGGGGCCTCAAGAAAAACTGTTTTTT. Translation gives CASSSLRGPQEKLFF.